Below are 23 T cell receptor beta chains sequenced from a single sample in a study of T cell repertoires in cytomegalovirus infection. Their recognized antigens are unknown. Using its own MiXCR run on the reads, TCRdb lists one record per CDR3 protein. The sample lists tens of thousands of distinct CDR3 sequences, about 19% occurring once. Source: CD8+ T cells from cultured PBMCs, taken from culture after CMV antigen stimulation. These receptors were taken from a human donor in good health (CMV status not recorded). Some clones in this sample may be carry-over from other donors' samples.

Many counts were recorded for this clonotype. In DNA, the CDR3 is TGTGCCAGCAGCTTTTACCGTGAAGGGGAGCTGTTTTTT. Translating gives CASSFYREGELFF. The V and J genes are TRBV7-2 and TRBJ2-2; no reliable D call. CDR1 SGHTA and CDR2 FQGNSA come from the germline V gene. V lost 3 bases to trimming and J lost 8 bases, with 10 bases between them. The CDR3 is 13 residues long.

This clonotype was counted many times. This rearrangement joins TRBV7-9 to TRBJ2-7; TRBD2 aligns across 10 bases. The CDR3 totals 13 residues. Germline CDR1 reads SEHNR; CDR2 reads FQNEAQ (reference sequence). The V segment lost 4 bases and the J segment 3 bases; nucleotides outside the gene matches: 0. CDR3 protein: CASSWTSGYEQYF. The CDR3 DNA sequence: TGTGCCAGCAGCTGGACTAGCGGCTACGAGCAGTACTTC.

The chain employs TRBV7-8 and TRBJ2-2; TRBD1 agrees at 9 bases. Looked up from germline, CDR1 is SGHVS and CDR2 is FQNEAQ. The CDR3 totals 16 residues. The junction had 7 bases not matched to a gene; V was cut back by 4 bases and J by 4 bases. CDR3 coding DNA: TGTGCCAGCAGCTCATCGGGACAGGGATCCACCGGGGAGCTGTTTTTT. It yields the protein CASSSSGQGSTGELFF.

V is TRBV6-1 and J is TRBJ2-1, with TRBD1 matching 9 bases. The CDR3 covers 13 residues. The V and J ends lost 6 bases and 4 bases, in that order; junction bases with no gene match: 1. Germline-derived CDR1 and CDR2 are MNHNS and SASEGT. CDR3 bases: TGTGCCAGCAGGGACAGGGGATACAATGAGCAGTTCTTC. This encodes CASRDRGYNEQFF.

The CDR3 spells CASSLGLATGELFF. The CDR3 DNA sequence: TGTGCCAGCAGTCTCGGACTAGCGACGGGGGAGCTGTTTTTT. V usage is TRBV27 and J usage is TRBJ2-2, with 9 positions matching TRBD2. The V gene's germline CDR1 is MNHEY and CDR2 SMNVEV (reference sequence). V gave up 5 bases and J gave up 8 bases; unmatched junction bases: 6. The CDR3 is 14 residues long.

This clonotype came up many times. V gene TRBV7-2 combines with J gene TRBJ2-7; 9 positions match TRBD1. This CDR3 region has 15 residues. V lost 5 bases and J lost 6; bases outside the gene matches: 11. From germline, CDR1 is SGHTA and CDR2 FQGNSA. CDR3 residues: CASSLQPGTGSEQYF. For the CDR3, the DNA is TGTGCCAGCAGCCTCCAGCCCGGGACAGGGAGCGAGCAGTACTTC.

The CDR3 DNA follows: TGTGCCAGCAGCCGACGGGACTTACCCAAACGGGAGCAGTTCTTC. This codes for CASSRRDLPKREQFF. The chain combines TRBV14 with TRBJ2-1, with TRBD2 as a possible D gene (6 bases). V lost 4 bases, J lost 10 bases, and 20 bases lay in between. CDR3 length equals 15 residues. Germline values: CDR1 SGHDN, CDR2 FVKESK.

The genes are TRBV18 and TRBJ2-3; D is ambiguous. V was cut by 2 bases and J by 5 bases, with 17 bases left in between. CDR1 KGHSH and CDR2 LQKENI come from the germline V gene. The CDR3 loop spans 16 amino acids. Written as DNA, the CDR3 is TGTGCCAGCTCACCATTGGCCAGCCTGGAGCTAGATACGCAGTATTTT. This gives the protein CASSPLASLELDTQYF.

This clonotype has at least ten counts. V and J are TRBV4-2 and TRBJ2-3; 7 bases are a match to TRBD2. CDR1 and CDR2 from the germline V gene are LGHNA and YNFKEQ. There are 15 residues in the CDR3. V lost 8 bases and J lost 0; bases outside the gene matches: 8. CDR3 protein: CASRPTSSSTDTQYF. The CDR3 coding sequence is TGTGCCAGCCGCCCGACTAGCTCAAGCACAGATACGCAGTATTTT.

This clonotype was seen more than once but under ten times. The gene calls are TRBV9 and TRBJ2-1; 9 positions match TRBD1. CDR1 and CDR2 (germline): SGDLS, YYNGEE. Trimming removed 4 bases from V and 9 bases from J; junction bases left unmatched: 8. This CDR3 comprises 14 residues. CDR3: CASSSDRGWGEQFF. The CDR3, as DNA: TGTGCCAGCAGCTCCGACAGGGGGTGGGGTGAGCAGTTCTTC.

This clonotype has a count of ten or more. The gene calls are TRBV9 and TRBJ1-1; maybe TRBD1 (6 bases). Germline loops: CDR1 SGDLS, CDR2 YYNGEE. This CDR3 region has 13 residues. Trimming took off 3 bases at V and 5 bases at J, with 11 bases between the two ends. The CDR3 DNA reads TGTGCCAGCAGCGACAGAACAGGGACTGAAGCTTTCTTT. Protein: CASSDRTGTEAFF.

This clonotype was detected only a few times. The chain has TRBV6-6 and TRBJ2-3, with 8 bases matching TRBD2. V lost 0 bases and J lost 10; bases outside the gene matches: 3. Germline CDR1 and CDR2: MNHNY and SVGAGI (reference sequence). CDR3 length equals 13 residues. The DNA of the CDR3 is TGTGCCAGCAGTTACTCGGGAGCGGGGGCGCAGTATTTT. This gives the protein CASSYSGAGAQYF.

In this sample, this clonotype turned up a few times. The chain couples TRBV29-1 to TRBJ2-3; 12 bases agree with TRBD2. The CDR3 extends over 14 amino acids. With V trimmed by 8 bases and J by 3 bases, 6 bases remained unmatched. Germline V gives CDR1 SQVTM, CDR2 ANQGSEA. CDR3 bases: TGCAGCTCGAGGACTAGCGGGGCGACAGATACGCAGTATTTT. Its protein product is CSSRTSGATDTQYF.

The chain joins TRBV4-2 to TRBJ1-2, with no clear D. V was shortened by 0 bases and J by 6 bases, with 23 bases between the two germline ends. Germline V CDR1 and CDR2: LGHNA, YNFKEQ. The CDR3 length is 18 residues. CDR3 in DNA: TGTGCCAGCAGCCAAGATGAGGAAACGAGGGTTCAGGACCATGGCTACACCTTC. This gives the protein CASSQDEETRVQDHGYTF.

The chain links TRBV28 to TRBJ2-1; D perhaps matches TRBD1 (6 bases). CDR3 length equals 12 residues. Germline CDR1 reads MDHEN; CDR2 reads SYDVKM. The ends were cut back, 7 bases at V and 7 bases at J, with 11 bases in the middle. CDR3 nucleotide sequence: TGTGCCAGCAACACCCAGGGGAATGAGCAGTTCTTC. As protein: CASNTQGNEQFF.

Ten or more counts support this clonotype. The chain combines TRBV25-1 with TRBJ1-1, with a weak D call TRBD1 (5 bases). This CDR3 is built from 14 residues. V was pared by 8 bases and J by 1 base, with 14 bases between. Germline assignment: CDR1 MGHDK and CDR2 SYGVNS. CDR3 residues: CASQGGARNTEAFF. The CDR3 DNA reads as TGTGCCAGCCAAGGCGGGGCCCGGAACACTGAAGCTTTCTTT.

There are a few counts of this clonotype. The J gene is TRBJ1-1, the V gene TRBV19; D is possibly TRBD1 (5 bases). The length of the CDR3 is 13 residues. The germline V gene encodes CDR1 LNHDA and CDR2 SQIVND (reference sequence). Trimming stripped 6 bases from V and 1 base from J, with 9 bases between. In nucleotides, the CDR3 is TGTGCCAGTAGCCTGACAGCGAACACTGAAGCTTTCTTT. Encoded protein: CASSLTANTEAFF. Based on the CDR3 plus reference TRBV19 and TRBJ1-1, the full variable domain is DGGITQSPKYLFRKEGQNVTLSCEQNLNHDAMYWYRQDPGQGLRLIYYSQIVNDFQKGDIAEGYSVSREKKESFPLTVTSAQKNPTAFYLCASSLTANTEAFFGQGTRLTVV.

The table lists this clonotype with a few counts. J is TRBJ2-2 and V is TRBV7-2; D is uncertain. The germline V and J ends were trimmed by 5 bases and 3 bases, with 4 bases remaining between them. Germline V CDR1 and CDR2: SGHTA, FQGNSA. CDR3 size: 12 residues. The CDR3 sequence is CASSPHTGELFF. The CDR3 region has the DNA TGTGCCAGCAGCCCCCACACCGGGGAGCTGTTTTTT.

The table lists this clonotype with many counts. The chain joins TRBV7-9 to TRBJ1-3, with 7 bases that match TRBD1. J gave up 0 bases and V 5 bases, and 4 bases lay outside the gene matches. The CDR3 totals 15 residues. Germline V gives CDR1 SEHNR, CDR2 FQNEAQ (reference sequence). CDR3 loop: CASSLGTASGNTIYF. In DNA form, the CDR3 reads TGTGCCAGCAGCCTCGGGACAGCCTCTGGAAACACCATATATTTT.

The V call is TRBV29-1, the J call TRBJ1-2, with TRBD1 matching over 9 bases. Germline V gene lookup returns CDR1 SQVTM and CDR2 ANQGSEA. CDR3 size: 13 residues. The V segment lost 5 bases and the J segment 5 bases; nucleotides outside the gene matches: 6. Here the CDR3 reads CSVWDRERYGYTF. As DNA, the CDR3 is TGCAGCGTTTGGGACAGGGAGAGGTATGGCTACACCTTC.

The rearrangement joins TRBV27 to TRBJ2-5; no clear D. This CDR3 region has 13 residues. Trimming left V 2 bases short and J 1 base short, with 5 bases between. In germline, CDR1 is MNHEY, CDR2 SMNVEV (reference sequence). The CDR3: CASSLGSQETQYF. In DNA, the CDR3 is TGTGCCAGCAGTTTAGGGTCCCAAGAGACCCAGTACTTC.

V usage is TRBV6-1 and J usage is TRBJ2-1; no reliable D call. The V and J ends lost 5 bases and 4 bases respectively, with 9 bases between them. The CDR3 has 13 residues. Germline V lookup: CDR1 MNHNS, CDR2 SASEGT. The CDR3 DNA reads TGTGCCAGCAGTACCAGGCCGTACAATGAGCAGTTCTTC. It specifies CASSTRPYNEQFF.

This clonotype was recorded many times. The chain carries TRBV7-2 and TRBJ2-1; the D is unclear. V was trimmed by 5 bases and J by 4 bases, leaving 9 bases between them. This CDR3 spans 13 amino acids. The germline gives CDR1 SGHTA, CDR2 FQGNSA. This CDR3 reads CASSQDGYNEQFF. CDR3 DNA: TGTGCCAGCAGCCAAGACGGGTACAATGAGCAGTTCTTC.